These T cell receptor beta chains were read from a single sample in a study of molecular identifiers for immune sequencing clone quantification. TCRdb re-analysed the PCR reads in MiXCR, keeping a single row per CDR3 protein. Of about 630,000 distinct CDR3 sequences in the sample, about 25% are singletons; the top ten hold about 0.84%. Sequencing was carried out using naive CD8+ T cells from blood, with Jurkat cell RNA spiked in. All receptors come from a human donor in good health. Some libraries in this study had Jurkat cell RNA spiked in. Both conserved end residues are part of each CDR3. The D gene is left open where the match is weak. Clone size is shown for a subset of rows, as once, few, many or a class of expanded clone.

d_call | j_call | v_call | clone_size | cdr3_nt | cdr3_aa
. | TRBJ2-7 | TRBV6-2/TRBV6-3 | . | TGTGCCAGCAGTTATGATCGGCGGTCCTACGAGCAGTACTTC | CASSYDRRSYEQYF
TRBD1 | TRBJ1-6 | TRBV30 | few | TGTGCCTGGACCATTACCGGGACAGGGGATTTGAGGATTCGTTCACCCCTCCACTTT | CAWTITGTGDLRIRSPLHF
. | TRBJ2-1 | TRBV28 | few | TGTGCCAGCAGTTTAACCAGGGGACTGCCCAGCTCCTACAATGAGCAGTTCTTC | CASSLTRGLPSSYNEQFF
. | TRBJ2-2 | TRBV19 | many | TGTGCCAGTAATAAGCAGACGAACACCGGGGAGCTGTTTTTT | CASNKQTNTGELFF
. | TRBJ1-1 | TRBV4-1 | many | TGCGCCAGCAGCCAAGATCCGGCGACGAACACTGAAGCTTTCTTT | CASSQDPATNTEAFF
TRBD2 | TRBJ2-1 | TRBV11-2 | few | TGTGCCAGCAGCCTCCCCCCGGGGACTAGCGGGGACAATGAGCAGTTCTTC | CASSLPPGTSGDNEQFF
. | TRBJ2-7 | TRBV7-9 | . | TGTGCCAGCAGCCCGGCAGAATGTTCCTACGAGCAGTACTTC | CASSPAECSYEQYF
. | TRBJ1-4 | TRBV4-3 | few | TGCGCCAGCAGCCAAGATATCTACAGCCTTAATGAAAAACTGTTTTTT | CASSQDIYSLNEKLFF
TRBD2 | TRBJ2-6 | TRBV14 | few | TGTGCCAGCAGCCCCGGGGGGGCACTTACCTCTGGGGCCAACGTCCTGACTTTC | CASSPGGALTSGANVLTF
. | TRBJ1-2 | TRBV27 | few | TGTGCCAGCAGTAAGCAGAACTCATACTATGGCTACACCTTC | CASSKQNSYYGYTF
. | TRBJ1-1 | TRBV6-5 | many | TGTGCCAGCAGTCCTCACTCATCCAACACTGAAGCTTTCTTT | CASSPHSSNTEAFF
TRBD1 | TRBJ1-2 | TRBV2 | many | TGTGCCAGCAGCCCCGGACAGGGTCCTCTCGGCTACACCTTC | CASSPGQGPLGYTF
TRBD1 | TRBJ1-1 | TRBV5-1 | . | TGCGCCAGCAGCTTCGACAGGGGGAACACTGAAGCTTTCTTT | CASSFDRGNTEAFF
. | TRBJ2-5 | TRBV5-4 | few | TGTGCCAGCAGCTTGGATCGGTGGGAATTAGAGACCCAGTACTTC | CASSLDRWELETQYF
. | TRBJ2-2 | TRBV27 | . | TGTGCCAGCTCCCACGGCGGGCCCTGGCCCGGGGAGCTGTTTTTT | CASSHGGPWPGELFF
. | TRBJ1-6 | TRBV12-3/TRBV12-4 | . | TGTGCCAGCAGTATCTCAGGGGACGGAATGGGCGGATCACCCCTCCACTTT | CASSISGDGMGGSPLHF
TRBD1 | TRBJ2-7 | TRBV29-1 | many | TGCAGCTTATTAACCGGGACAGGGGCCGAGCAGTACTTC | CSLLTGTGAEQYF
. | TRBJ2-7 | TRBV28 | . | TGTGCCAGCAGCCCGGTGGGCACTTACGGGCACTCCTACGAGCAGTACTTC | CASSPVGTYGHSYEQYF
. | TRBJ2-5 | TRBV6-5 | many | TGTGCCAGCAGTTACGGGGACCTCCAAGAGACCCAGTACTTC | CASSYGDLQETQYF
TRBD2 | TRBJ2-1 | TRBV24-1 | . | TGTGCCACCAGTACGGGGGGCTACAATGAGCAGTTCTTC | CATSTGGYNEQFF
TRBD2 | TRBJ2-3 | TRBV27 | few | TGTGCCAGCAAGCTAGCGGGAGGTTTGGATACGCAGTATTTT | CASKLAGGLDTQYF
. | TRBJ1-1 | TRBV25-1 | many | TGTGCCAGCAGTGAAGGTTGGGGAGACGTTCGTGAAGCTTTCTTT | CASSEGWGDVREAFF
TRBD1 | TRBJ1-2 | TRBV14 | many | TGTGCCAGCAGCCGTACCGGGACAGGGTATGGCTACACCTTC | CASSRTGTGYGYTF
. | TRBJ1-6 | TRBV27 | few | TGTGCCAGCAGTTTCATTCACCTAGACTCACCCCTCCACTTT | CASSFIHLDSPLHF
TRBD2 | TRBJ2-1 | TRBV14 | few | TGTGCCAGCAGCCGCGGGACTAGTTTTTATGAGCAGTTCTTC | CASSRGTSFYEQFF
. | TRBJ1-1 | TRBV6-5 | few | TGTGCCAGCATGCTAGTTAGGCAGGAGAACACTGAAGCTTTCTTT | CASMLVRQENTEAFF
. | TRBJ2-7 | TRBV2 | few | TGTGCCAGCAATCCAGGGCCCAACGAGCAGTACTTC | CASNPGPNEQYF
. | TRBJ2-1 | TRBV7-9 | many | TGTGCCAGCAGCTTACCGTCCTCGGACTCCTACAATGAGCAGTTCTTC | CASSLPSSDSYNEQFF
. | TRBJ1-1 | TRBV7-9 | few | TGTGCCAGCAGCTTAAGCGTTCTGAACTCTGAAGCTTTCTTT | CASSLSVLNSEAFF
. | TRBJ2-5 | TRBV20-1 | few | TGCAGTGCTAGAGCCAGGGGGCGGGGGGGCCTTGAAGAGACCCAGTACTTC | CSARARGRGGLEETQYF
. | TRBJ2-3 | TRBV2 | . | TGTGCCAGCAGTGGCGGTTATGGCACAGATACGCAGTATTTT | CASSGGYGTDTQYF
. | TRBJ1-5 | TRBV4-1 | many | TGCGCCAGCAGCACAGAACAGGCTAGCAATCAGCCCCAGCATTTT | CASSTEQASNQPQHF
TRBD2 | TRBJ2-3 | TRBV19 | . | TGTGCCAGTAGTATCACCCTAGCGGAGACCACAGATACGCAGTATTTT | CASSITLAETTDTQYF
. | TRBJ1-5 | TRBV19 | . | TGTGCCAGTAGCCACGGGGTTTATAGCAATCAGCCCCAGCATTTT | CASSHGVYSNQPQHF
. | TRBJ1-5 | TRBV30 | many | TGTGCCTGGAGTATTTATAATCAGCCCCAGCATTTT | CAWSIYNQPQHF
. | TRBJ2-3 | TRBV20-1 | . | TGCAGTGCTAGAGGGGGCGTTTTCCCAACAGATACGCAGTATTTT | CSARGGVFPTDTQYF
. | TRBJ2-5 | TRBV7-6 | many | TGTGCCAGCAGCCCACAGACGTACCAAGAGACCCAGTACTTC | CASSPQTYQETQYF
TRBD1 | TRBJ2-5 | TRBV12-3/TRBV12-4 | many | TGTGCCAGCAGTCCCAGGACAGGGCTCCTCCAAGAGACCCAGTACTTC | CASSPRTGLLQETQYF
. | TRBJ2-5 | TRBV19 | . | TGTGCCAGTAGTATAGTTGGGGGAGAAGAGACCCAGTACTTC | CASSIVGGEETQYF
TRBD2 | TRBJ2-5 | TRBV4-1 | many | TGCGCCAGCAGCCAAGATTTGTCGGGAGCGGGGCAAGAGACCCAGTACTTC | CASSQDLSGAGQETQYF
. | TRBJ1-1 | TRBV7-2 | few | TGTGCCAGCAGCTTATTCGGAATGAACACTGAAGCTTTCTTT | CASSLFGMNTEAFF
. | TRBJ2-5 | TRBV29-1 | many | TGCAGCGTCAAAAATCAGGGAAACCAAGAGACCCAGTACTTC | CSVKNQGNQETQYF
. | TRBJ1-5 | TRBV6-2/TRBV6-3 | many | TGTGCCAGCAGCCCGGGGGTGGTGACAGGCACGCATTTT | CASSPGVVTGTHF
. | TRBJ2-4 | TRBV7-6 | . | TGTGCCAGCAGCTTAGGTGACAACCCAGGGAACATTCAGTACTTC | CASSLGDNPGNIQYF
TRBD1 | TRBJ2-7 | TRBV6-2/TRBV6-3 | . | TGTGCCAGCAGTTACTCGGAGGACAGGGTGGCCTACGAGCAGTACTTC | CASSYSEDRVAYEQYF